This TCR beta chain was sequenced in a study of OX40 agonist ivuxolimab in advanced cancers. About the study: It was ivuxolimab, an agonistic anti-OX40 (CD134) antibody, that patients were treated with. Study-level points and caveats: Among T cells, CD8+ cells averaged more expanded clones than CD4+ cells.

As regards this clone: Its antigen is unknown.

If patients had autoimmune disease history or systemic immunosuppression, they were excluded. TCRdb's copy holds only in-frame clones and misses some; the assay was immunoSEQ multiplex PCR. The sample contains approximately 59,000 clones, 80% to 90% of which appear only once. This TCR was sampled from an adult with an advanced solid tumor such as melanoma, head and neck, liver or kidney cancer. Sequencing was performed on CD4+ or CD8+ T cells sorted from blood, taken in a trial of the OX40 agonist ivuxolimab.

In DNA form, the CDR3 reads TGTGCCGCCTCTCGGGGGGAAAGCACAGATACGCAGTATTTT. Its protein is CAASRGESTDTQYF. The chain has TRBV10-3 and TRBJ2-3, with 7 bases fitting TRBD2. Germline-derived CDR1 and CDR2 are ENHRY and SYGVKD. The CDR3 contains 14 residues. Germline trimming cut 11 bases from V and 0 bases from J; bases unmatched to any gene: 8.